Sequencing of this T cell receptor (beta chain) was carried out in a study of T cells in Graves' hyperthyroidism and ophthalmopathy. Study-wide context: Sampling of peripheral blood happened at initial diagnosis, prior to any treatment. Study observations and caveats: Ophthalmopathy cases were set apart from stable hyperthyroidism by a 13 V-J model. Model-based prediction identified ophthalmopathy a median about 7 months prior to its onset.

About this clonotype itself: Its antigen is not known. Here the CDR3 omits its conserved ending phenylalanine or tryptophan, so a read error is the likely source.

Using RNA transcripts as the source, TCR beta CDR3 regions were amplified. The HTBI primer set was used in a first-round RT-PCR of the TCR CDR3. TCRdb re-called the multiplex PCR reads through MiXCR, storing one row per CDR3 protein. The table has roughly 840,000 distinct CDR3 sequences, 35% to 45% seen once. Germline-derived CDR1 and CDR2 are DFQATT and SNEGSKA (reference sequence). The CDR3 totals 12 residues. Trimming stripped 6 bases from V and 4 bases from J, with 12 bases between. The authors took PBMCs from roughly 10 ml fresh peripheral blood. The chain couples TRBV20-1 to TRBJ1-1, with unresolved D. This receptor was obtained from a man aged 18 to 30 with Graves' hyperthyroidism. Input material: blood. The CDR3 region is CSAKDLGTEAFL. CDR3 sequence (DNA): TGCAGTGCGAAGGACCTGGGCACTGAAGCTTTCCTT.